This passage covers 24 T cell receptor beta chains from one sample sequenced in a study of cytomegalovirus exposure and HLA in healthy donors. Primers for the PCR totalled 60 Vbeta and 13 Jbeta. Only in-frame clones appear in the TCRdb table, and some are missing; sequencing was by immunoSEQ multiplex PCR. The sample has about 140,000 clones, around 83% seen once. The sequenced sample consisted of PBMCs. These receptors came from a male donor in good health and CMV-seropositive.

On this clone: At one of its ends the junction is not consistent with the germline gene, which may arise from a read error. Other DNA sequences from this sample encode an identical CDR3 as well. The gene calls are TRBV27 and TRBJ2-7; 8 nucleotides match TRBD1. The length of the CDR3 is 14 residues. Germline CDR1 MNHEY, CDR2 SMNVEV (reference sequence). The CDR3 sequence is CASSSYRGSYEQYF. DNA for the CDR3: TGTGCCAGCAGTTCTTACAGGGGGTCCTACGAACAGTACTTC.

This chain joins TRBV2 and TRBJ2-5; a weak D match, TRBD1 (6 bases). The J call may be faulty, since TRBJ2-7 better matches the DNA end. CDR1 is SNHLY, CDR2 FYNNEI, per germline. This CDR3 has 14 amino acids. The CDR3 region is CASSQEQGPYEQYF. The CDR3 DNA reads as TGTGCCAGCAGTCAAGAACAGGGCCCCTACGAGCAGTACTTC.

The chain has TRBV4-1 and TRBJ1-5; 7 bases map to TRBD1. The CDR3 has 17 residues. CDR1 is MGHRA and CDR2 is YSYEKL in the germline V gene. The J segment lost 3 bases and the V segment lost 4 bases, leaving 12 bases of the junction unmatched. In nucleotides, the CDR3 is TGCGCCAGCAGCCCAGGGGGGATCAGGGGGTTCAATCAGCCCCAGCATTTT. Residues: CASSPGGIRGFNQPQHF.

CDR3 nucleotide sequence: TGTGCCAGCAGCGTTGGAGGAAATTCTCAGCCCCAGCATTTT. Its translation is CASSVGGNSQPQHF. The rearrangement links TRBV9 to TRBJ1-5, with no clear D. The CDR3 contains 14 residues. Trimming took off 2 bases at V and 6 bases at J, with 12 bases between the two ends. Germline V gives CDR1 SGDLS, CDR2 YYNGEE.

The chain recombines TRBV28 with TRBJ2-1; 10 positions agree with TRBD2. Germline assignment: CDR1 MDHEN and CDR2 SYDVKM. The CDR3 covers 16 residues. J lost 8 bases, V lost 7 bases, and 14 bases had no gene match. CDR3 nucleotides: TGTGCCAGCAACAATATAGGGAGCGGGGGGGCCTATGAGCAGTTCTTC. It encodes CASNNIGSGGAYEQFF.

The chain carries TRBV5-6 and TRBJ2-2, with D perhaps TRBD2 (6 bases). The CDR3 runs 13 residues. Trimming pared 3 bases from V and 6 bases from J, leaving 9 bases between. Germline V gives CDR1 SGHDT, CDR2 YYEEEE. In DNA form, the CDR3 reads TGTGCCAGCAGCTGGGGGGTGTCCGGGGAGCTGTTTTTT. Its translation is CASSWGVSGELFF.

A single count supports this clone. The chain's CDR3 is CASIRQGGLETQYF. The DNA for the CDR3 is TGTGCCAGCATCCGACAGGGGGGGCTCGAGACCCAGTACTTC. The chain is built from TRBV2 and TRBJ2-5, with 9 bases aligning to TRBD1. V gave up 7 bases and J gave up 5 bases; unmatched junction bases: 8. Germline values: CDR1 SNHLY, CDR2 FYNNEI. The CDR3 runs to 14 residues.

This clone has just one count. This chain connects TRBV6-1 to TRBJ1-1; a weak D match, TRBD1 (5 bases). CDR3 length: 14 residues. Per the germline V gene, CDR1 is MNHNS and CDR2 is SASEGT. Trimming removed 6 bases at V and 0 bases at J, with 11 bases between. CDR3 sequence: CASRQGRMNTEAFF. CDR3 sequence (DNA): TGTGCCAGCAGGCAGGGTAGGATGAACACTGAAGCTTTCTTT.

The chain recombines TRBV5-4 with TRBJ1-1; D might be TRBD1 (5 bases). CDR1 is SGHNT, CDR2 YYREEE, per germline (reference sequence). The CDR3 length is 13 residues. V shed 1 base and J shed 5 bases, with 9 bases lying between them. The CDR3 DNA follows: TGTGCCAGCAGCTTGCAGGAGGGGACTGAAGCTTTCTTT. It specifies CASSLQEGTEAFF.

V and J are TRBV28 and TRBJ1-2; 9 nucleotides match TRBD1. Germline V gene lookup returns CDR1 MDHEN and CDR2 SYDVKM. Germline trimming cut 3 bases from V and 1 base from J; bases unmatched to any gene: 6. This CDR3 contains 16 residues. For the CDR3, the DNA is TGTGCCAGCAGTTTCCGTACAGGGGGCGTTAACTATGGCTACACCTTC. Its translation is CASSFRTGGVNYGYTF.

This chain connects TRBV7-6 to TRBJ2-7, with 12 bases aligning to TRBD1. CDR3 length equals 14 residues. The V segment lost 4 bases and the J segment 7 bases; nucleotides outside the gene matches: 5. Germline V gene data show CDR1 as SGHVS and CDR2 as FNYEAQ. CDR3 nucleotides: TGTGCCAGCAGCTCGGGACAGGGGGCAGGGGAGCAGTACTTC. It encodes CASSSGQGAGEQYF.

V and J are TRBV5-4 and TRBJ2-1; TRBD2 matches 13 bases. The CDR3 sequence is 15 residues long. The germline V gene encodes CDR1 SGHNT and CDR2 YYREEE (reference sequence). Germline trimming cut 4 bases from V and 8 bases from J; bases unmatched to any gene: 6. The CDR3 DNA sequence: TGTGCCAGCAGCCCGACTAGCGGGAGGAGGGATGAGCAGTTCTTC. It is translated as CASSPTSGRRDEQFF.

This sequence joins TRBV2 and TRBJ1-2, with D perhaps matching TRBD1 (5 bases). Germline V gene sequence: CDR1 SNHLY, CDR2 FYNNEI. CDR3 length equals 15 residues. Trimming left V 8 bases short and J 4 bases short, with 20 bases between. CDR3 sequence (DNA): TGTGCCAGCGGAGGGATTCTTCCTAGGGGCTATGGCTACACCTTC. Residues: CASGGILPRGYGYTF.

The table lists this clone with a few counts. V usage is TRBV5-1 and J usage is TRBJ2-1, with TRBD2 identical over 8 bases. Unmatched junction bases numbered 3, after V lost 7 bases and J lost 0 bases. The germline V gene has CDR1 SGHRS and CDR2 YFSETQ. The CDR3 totals 14 residues. CDR3 DNA sequence: TGCGCCAGCGGCGGGGGGAGCTCCTACAATGAGCAGTTCTTC. Encoded protein: CASGGGSSYNEQFF.

The chain has TRBV7-9 and TRBJ1-1, with TRBD1 as a possible D gene (5 bases). This CDR3 is 15 amino acids long. V was cut by 5 bases and J by 2 bases, with 15 bases left in between. Germline V CDR1 and CDR2: SEHNR, FQNEAQ (reference sequence). CDR3 region: CASSPDWGDNTEAFF. The DNA for the CDR3 is TGTGCCAGCAGCCCAGACTGGGGGGACAACACTGAAGCTTTCTTT.

This clone was counted a few times. The V call is TRBV6-6, the J call TRBJ2-7; 8 positions agree with TRBD1. The V segment lost 8 bases and the J segment 0 bases; nucleotides outside the gene matches: 9. Germline V gene sequence: CDR1 MNHNY, CDR2 SVGAGI (reference sequence). CDR3 length: 15 residues. The CDR3 is CASSTSGQGSYEQYF. The CDR3 DNA sequence: TGTGCCAGCTCTACGAGCGGACAGGGCTCCTACGAGCAGTACTTC.

The chain joins TRBV6-5 to TRBJ2-7; 11 nucleotides line up with TRBD2. Trimming took 6 bases from V and 0 from J; bases not matched to a gene: 4. The CDR3 contains 15 residues. CDR1 and CDR2 (germline): MNHEY, SVGAGI. This CDR3 is CASRTTSGNSYEQYF. DNA of the CDR3: TGTGCCAGCAGAACGACTAGCGGGAACTCCTACGAGCAGTACTTC.

A single count supports this clone. The gene calls are TRBV4-1 and TRBJ2-1; 8 nucleotides match TRBD2. The V gene's germline CDR1 is MGHRA and CDR2 YSYEKL. With V trimmed by 0 bases and J by 7 bases, 8 bases remained unmatched. This CDR3 contains 16 residues. The CDR3 coding sequence is TGCGCCAGCAGCCAAGACATAATAGCGGGGTATAATGAGCAGTTCTTC. Its translation: CASSQDIIAGYNEQFF.

The gene calls are TRBV6-5 and TRBJ2-7; the match to TRBD1 covers 7 bases. The CDR3 totals 15 residues. V was clipped by 0 bases and J by 2 bases; unmatched bases: 4. CDR1 and CDR2 from the germline V gene are MNHEY and SVGAGI. CDR3 protein: CASSYSGQKPYEQYF. CDR3 DNA: TGTGCCAGCAGTTACTCGGGACAGAAACCCTACGAGCAGTACTTC.

This clone was seen more than once but under ten times. The V call is TRBV5-1, the J call TRBJ2-3, with 10 positions matching TRBD1. Germline loops: CDR1 SGHRS, CDR2 YFSETQ. The CDR3 is 14 residues long. Germline trimming cut 4 bases from V and 3 bases from J; bases unmatched to any gene: 2. The CDR3 loop reads CASSKDRGTDTQYF. In DNA form, the CDR3 reads TGCGCCAGCAGCAAGGACAGGGGGACAGATACGCAGTATTTT.

The chain carries TRBV13 and TRBJ2-5; 9 nucleotides align to TRBD1. The DNA end is a closer match to TRBJ2-7, so the J assignment may be wrong. Germline CDR1 reads PRHDT; CDR2 reads FYEKMQ (reference sequence). The CDR3 sequence is 15 residues long. Here the CDR3 reads CASSPGTGHTYEQYF. The CDR3 nucleotides are TGTGCCAGCAGCCCCGGGACAGGGCATACCTACGAGCAGTACTTC.

The chain carries TRBV4-1 and TRBJ1-6; the D is unclear. V gave up 0 bases and J gave up 0 bases, with 9 bases separating them. Germline CDR1 and CDR2: MGHRA and YSYEKL. The CDR3 is 17 residues long. In DNA form, the CDR3 reads TGCGCCAGCAGCCAAGATCCCTTGAGCTCCTATAATTCACCCCTCCACTTT. This translates into CASSQDPLSSYNSPLHF.

J is TRBJ2-7 and V is TRBV5-1, with D possibly matching TRBD1 (6 bases). V dropped 0 bases and J dropped 4 bases, with 11 bases sitting between them. This CDR3 comprises 14 residues. Germline CDR1 and CDR2: SGHRS and YFSETQ. CDR3 sequence (DNA): TGCGCCAGCAGCTTGGACAGGGCAGATTACGAGCAGTACTTC. Its protein product is CASSLDRADYEQYF.

The chain recombines TRBV14 with TRBJ2-5, with 7 bases identical to TRBD2. The CDR3 sequence is 15 residues long. Germline assignment: CDR1 SGHDN and CDR2 FVKESK. Trimming at V came to 0 bases and at J to 2 bases, leaving 3 bases not matched to a gene. The CDR3 protein is CASSQEAGAQETQYF. The CDR3 DNA sequence: TGTGCCAGCAGCCAAGAGGCGGGAGCACAAGAGACCCAGTACTTC.